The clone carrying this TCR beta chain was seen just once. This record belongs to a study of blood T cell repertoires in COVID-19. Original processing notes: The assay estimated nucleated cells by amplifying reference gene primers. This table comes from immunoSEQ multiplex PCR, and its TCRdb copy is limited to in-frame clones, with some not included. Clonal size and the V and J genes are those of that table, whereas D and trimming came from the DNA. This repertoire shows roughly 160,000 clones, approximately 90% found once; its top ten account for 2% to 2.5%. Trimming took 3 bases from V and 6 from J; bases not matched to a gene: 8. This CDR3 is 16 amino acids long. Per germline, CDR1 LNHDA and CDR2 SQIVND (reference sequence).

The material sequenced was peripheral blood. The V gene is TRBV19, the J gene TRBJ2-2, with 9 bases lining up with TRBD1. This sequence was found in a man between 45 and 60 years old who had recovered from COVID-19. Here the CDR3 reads CASSMRGNRGPGELFF. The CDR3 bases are TGTGCCAGTAGTATGCGAGGAAACAGGGGGCCCGGGGAGCTGTTTTTT.